This TCR beta chain comes out of a study of T cell responses to AZD1222 COVID-19 vaccine. The protocol was immunoSEQ multiplex PCR, while the TCRdb copy is restricted to in-frame clones and leaves out a portion. The sample shows fewer than 120,000 clones, around 90% of them seen only once. J lost 8 bases, V lost 1 base, and 4 bases had no gene match. The CDR3 runs to 15 residues. In germline, CDR1 is SGHTA, CDR2 FQGNSA. Study-wide results and caveats: CD4 TCRs associated with vaccination spanned spike, dominating at 160-218 and 743-854. Only a handful of AZD1222 recipients tested seropositive at baseline. The study reported that nearly half of spike-specific TCRs target unmutated variant regions.

A single count supports this clone. Its antigen is undetermined. The sequence derives from an adult who received the AZD1222 COVID-19 vaccine. Sequences were derived from peripheral blood, sampled 28 days after the second AZD1222 dose. The gene calls are TRBV7-2 and TRBJ1-4; 10 positions match TRBD1. The DNA of the CDR3 is TGTGCCAGCAGCTTAGGGGGACAGGGGAGGGAAAAACTGTTTTTT. Encoded protein: CASSLGGQGREKLFF.